The 21 T cell receptor beta chains below come from one sample, sequenced in a study of blood T cells in healthy people across ages. Sample-barcoded 5' priming and a J-beta primer mix drove a second PCR of about 6 to 12 cycles. Via MiXCR, TCRdb re-called the 5' RACE reads, giving one row per CDR3 protein. Among 700,000 to 1,000,000 distinct CDR3 sequences listed, under 45% were seen once. Sequencing used blood. The receptors shown here come from a man in his sixties in good health.

The CDR3: CASSRYYREETQYF. CDR3 bases: TGTGCCAGCAGCCGATACTACAGGGAAGAGACCCAGTACTTC. The chain joins TRBV5-5 to TRBJ2-4, with D perhaps matching TRBD1 (6 bases). The DNA end lines up better with TRBJ2-5; the J call may be wrong. The CDR3 totals 14 residues. Germline V lookup: CDR1 SGHKS, CDR2 YYEKEE (reference sequence).

Here the CDR3 reads CASSVEEVWQGIHEQYF. The CDR3 DNA sequence: TGTGCCAGCAGCGTAGAGGAGGTCTGGCAGGGGATCCACGAGCAGTACTTC. The J gene is TRBJ2-5, the V gene TRBV9; possible D gene TRBD1, 6 bases. The last part of the DNA fits TRBJ2-7 better; the J call may be wrong. The CDR3 extends over 17 amino acids. Germline V gives CDR1 SGDLS, CDR2 YYNGEE.

This clonotype appeared many times. The chain recombines TRBV20-1 with TRBJ1-1; the D gene is possibly TRBD1 (5 bases). Germline CDR1 reads DFQATT; CDR2 reads SNEGSKA (reference sequence). The CDR3 has 15 amino acids. The germline V and J ends were trimmed by 0 bases and 3 bases, with 14 bases remaining between them. CDR3 loop: CSARDTGGVDTEAFF. CDR3 nucleotide sequence: TGCAGTGCTAGAGATACGGGGGGAGTTGACACTGAAGCTTTCTTT.

The chain links TRBV12-3 or TRBV12-4 to TRBJ1-5; perhaps TRBD1 as D (6 bases). This CDR3 has 16 residues. The ends were cut back, 3 bases at V and 0 bases at J, with 12 bases in the middle. The CDR3, as DNA: TGTGCCAGCAGTTTGAGACAGGCCTATAGCAATCAGCCCCAGCATTTT. Translation: CASSLRQAYSNQPQHF.

This clonotype was found many times. DNA for the CDR3: TGCGCCAGCAGCGTAGGGAGTTCGGGGGCCAACGTCCTGACTTTC. This gives the protein CASSVGSSGANVLTF. This chain joins TRBV4-3 and TRBJ2-6; TRBD2 is a possible D gene (5 bases). V shed 5 bases and J shed 4 bases, with 12 bases lying between them. CDR3 length: 15 residues. CDR1 is LGHNA, CDR2 YSLEER, per germline.

V gene TRBV20-1 combines with J gene TRBJ1-4; possibly TRBD1 for D (5 bases). V lost 1 base, J lost 7 bases, and 7 bases lay in between. The CDR3 is 12 residues long. The germline CDR1 and CDR2 sequences are DFQATT and SNEGSKA (reference sequence). As DNA, the CDR3 is TGCAGTGCTAGAGTTAGGGGTGAAAAACTGTTTTTT. This translates into CSARVRGEKLFF.

The chain joins TRBV4-3 to TRBJ1-2; D ambiguous. CDR3 length equals 15 residues. Germline V lookup: CDR1 LGHNA, CDR2 YSLEER. V lost 6 bases, J lost 8 bases, and 22 bases lay in between. The DNA of the CDR3 is TGCGCCAGCAGTCAGAGAGCGGGATCGGCCTACGGCTACACCTTC. Encoded protein: CASSQRAGSAYGYTF.

This chain links TRBV12-3 or TRBV12-4 with TRBJ2-5, with 9 bases fitting TRBD2. V dropped 6 bases and J dropped 2; count of bases not matched to a gene: 4. This CDR3 comprises 14 residues. In DNA form, the CDR3 reads TGTGCCAGCAGGCGGGCGGGGGGGCAAGAGACCCAGTACTTC. It codes for CASRRAGGQETQYF.

V gene TRBV4-3 combines with J gene TRBJ2-3; D possibly uses TRBD1 or TRBD2 (5 bases each). Germline V lookup: CDR1 LGHNA, CDR2 YSLEER. This CDR3 region has 16 residues. Trimming stripped 1 base from V and 4 bases from J, with 15 bases between. The CDR3 here is CASSQVSGSEADTQYF. DNA for the CDR3: TGCGCCAGCAGCCAAGTGTCAGGGTCGGAGGCAGATACGCAGTATTTT.

This sequence joins TRBV25-1 and TRBJ1-4; D gene unclear. The CDR3 spans 16 residues. Trimming removed 4 bases from V and 5 bases from J, with 17 bases in between. CDR1 MGHDK and CDR2 SYGVNS come from the germline V gene. CDR3 sequence: CASSGLGRVGNEKLFF. The CDR3 DNA reads TGTGCCAGCAGTGGACTGGGCCGCGTGGGGAATGAAAAACTGTTTTTT.

As concerns this clonotype: Compared with germline, one end of the junction differs, possibly owing to a read error. CDR3 bases: TGTGCCAGCAGCGATACCGGGAGCTCCTACGAGCAGTACTTC. It yields the protein CASSDTGSSYEQYF. V and J are TRBV5-1 and TRBJ2-7; weak D call: TRBD2 (6 bases). This CDR3 is built from 14 residues. Looked up from germline, CDR1 is SGHRS and CDR2 is YFSETQ.

The chain couples TRBV20-1 to TRBJ2-7; possible D gene TRBD1, 6 bases. Between the trimmed V and J ends, which lost 1 base and 2 bases, there was a span of 9 bases. The CDR3 runs 13 residues. The germline V gene encodes CDR1 DFQATT and CDR2 SNEGSKA (reference sequence). In DNA form, the CDR3 reads TGCAGTGCTAGAGGGGACACAGCCTACGAGCAGTACTTC. Its translation is CSARGDTAYEQYF.

The V and J genes are TRBV3-1 and TRBJ2-7, with 8 bases that match TRBD1. The CDR3 runs to 15 residues. V lost 0 bases to trimming and J lost 4 bases; unmatched junction nucleotides: 5. Germline lookup yields CDR1 LGHDT and CDR2 YNNKEL (reference sequence). The CDR3 loop is CASSQDRGRWYEQYF. Written as DNA, the CDR3 is TGTGCCAGCAGCCAAGACAGGGGGCGTTGGTACGAGCAGTACTTC.

The chain couples TRBV6-5 to TRBJ1-1; D call uncertain. The V end was cut by 0 bases, the J end by 7 bases, with 12 bases between. Germline assignment: CDR1 MNHEY and CDR2 SVGAGI. The CDR3 consists of 14 residues. CDR3 sequence reads: CASSYSTLRGEAFF. Written as DNA, the CDR3 is TGTGCCAGCAGTTACTCGACTCTCCGGGGTGAAGCTTTCTTT.

This CDR3 is CSARVPRGYTF. In DNA form, the CDR3 reads TGCAGTGCTAGGGTCCCTCGTGGCTACACCTTC. The chain couples TRBV20-1 to TRBJ1-2; D gene unclear. Germline V lookup: CDR1 DFQATT, CDR2 SNEGSKA (reference sequence). V shed 3 bases and J shed 7 bases, with 9 bases lying between them. The CDR3 is 11 amino acids.

The rearrangement links TRBV20-1 to TRBJ2-7, with 10 bases that match TRBD2. This CDR3 has 15 amino acids. Germline assignment: CDR1 DFQATT and CDR2 SNEGSKA (reference sequence). The ends lost 5 bases at V and 2 bases at J; junction bases unmatched: 9. CDR3: CSAGTSGASPYEQYF. The CDR3 DNA sequence: TGCAGTGCTGGAACTAGCGGGGCCTCCCCCTACGAGCAGTACTTC.

The gene calls are TRBV11-2 and TRBJ2-1; TRBD1 matches 7 bases. CDR1 is SGHAT and CDR2 is FQNNGV in the germline V gene. The CDR3 has 17 residues. Losses at the gene ends were 5 bases for V and 6 bases for J; bases not matched to a gene: 16. The CDR3 nucleotides read TGTGCCAGCAGCCTTACGAGGGGGCAGGTCGAGTCCAATGAGCAGTTCTTC. Its translation is CASSLTRGQVESNEQFF.

The chain joins TRBV20-1 to TRBJ2-1, with D possibly matching TRBD1 (5 bases). The CDR3 has 14 amino acids. Germline-derived CDR1 and CDR2 are DFQATT and SNEGSKA (reference sequence). Deletions cut 3 bases from V and 1 base from J, with 10 bases between. This chain's CDR3 is CSARTRDSYNEQFF. The CDR3 nucleotides read TGCAGTGCTAGGACCAGGGATTCCTACAATGAGCAGTTCTTC.

V gene TRBV12-5 combines with J gene TRBJ2-5; possible D gene TRBD1, 6 bases. This CDR3 is built from 16 residues. The ends were cut back, 7 bases at V and 3 bases at J, with 21 bases in the middle. The germline V gene has CDR1 LGHNT and CDR2 FRNRAP. CDR3 loop: CASAKMNVQGKETQYF. CDR3 DNA sequence: TGTGCTAGTGCTAAAATGAATGTACAGGGAAAAGAGACCCAGTACTTC.

The CDR3 DNA follows: TGTGCCAGCAGCTCGGGACCGCGGGAGCAGTACTTC. This codes for CASSSGPREQYF. The chain combines TRBV7-2 with TRBJ2-5; 7 positions agree with TRBD2. Germline lookup yields CDR1 SGHTA and CDR2 FQGNSA. The CDR3 runs to 12 residues. With 4 bases clipped from V and 11 bases from J, the junction kept 7 bases outside the gene matches.

Ten or more counts support this clonotype. J is TRBJ1-1 and V is TRBV7-9; TRBD1 agrees at 9 bases. With V trimmed by 2 bases and J by 7 bases, 5 bases remained unmatched. The CDR3 sequence is 14 residues long. Germline loops: CDR1 SEHNR, CDR2 FQNEAQ (reference sequence). This chain's CDR3 is CASSLLTGQGEAFF. CDR3 coding DNA: TGTGCCAGCAGCTTATTGACGGGACAGGGTGAAGCTTTCTTT.